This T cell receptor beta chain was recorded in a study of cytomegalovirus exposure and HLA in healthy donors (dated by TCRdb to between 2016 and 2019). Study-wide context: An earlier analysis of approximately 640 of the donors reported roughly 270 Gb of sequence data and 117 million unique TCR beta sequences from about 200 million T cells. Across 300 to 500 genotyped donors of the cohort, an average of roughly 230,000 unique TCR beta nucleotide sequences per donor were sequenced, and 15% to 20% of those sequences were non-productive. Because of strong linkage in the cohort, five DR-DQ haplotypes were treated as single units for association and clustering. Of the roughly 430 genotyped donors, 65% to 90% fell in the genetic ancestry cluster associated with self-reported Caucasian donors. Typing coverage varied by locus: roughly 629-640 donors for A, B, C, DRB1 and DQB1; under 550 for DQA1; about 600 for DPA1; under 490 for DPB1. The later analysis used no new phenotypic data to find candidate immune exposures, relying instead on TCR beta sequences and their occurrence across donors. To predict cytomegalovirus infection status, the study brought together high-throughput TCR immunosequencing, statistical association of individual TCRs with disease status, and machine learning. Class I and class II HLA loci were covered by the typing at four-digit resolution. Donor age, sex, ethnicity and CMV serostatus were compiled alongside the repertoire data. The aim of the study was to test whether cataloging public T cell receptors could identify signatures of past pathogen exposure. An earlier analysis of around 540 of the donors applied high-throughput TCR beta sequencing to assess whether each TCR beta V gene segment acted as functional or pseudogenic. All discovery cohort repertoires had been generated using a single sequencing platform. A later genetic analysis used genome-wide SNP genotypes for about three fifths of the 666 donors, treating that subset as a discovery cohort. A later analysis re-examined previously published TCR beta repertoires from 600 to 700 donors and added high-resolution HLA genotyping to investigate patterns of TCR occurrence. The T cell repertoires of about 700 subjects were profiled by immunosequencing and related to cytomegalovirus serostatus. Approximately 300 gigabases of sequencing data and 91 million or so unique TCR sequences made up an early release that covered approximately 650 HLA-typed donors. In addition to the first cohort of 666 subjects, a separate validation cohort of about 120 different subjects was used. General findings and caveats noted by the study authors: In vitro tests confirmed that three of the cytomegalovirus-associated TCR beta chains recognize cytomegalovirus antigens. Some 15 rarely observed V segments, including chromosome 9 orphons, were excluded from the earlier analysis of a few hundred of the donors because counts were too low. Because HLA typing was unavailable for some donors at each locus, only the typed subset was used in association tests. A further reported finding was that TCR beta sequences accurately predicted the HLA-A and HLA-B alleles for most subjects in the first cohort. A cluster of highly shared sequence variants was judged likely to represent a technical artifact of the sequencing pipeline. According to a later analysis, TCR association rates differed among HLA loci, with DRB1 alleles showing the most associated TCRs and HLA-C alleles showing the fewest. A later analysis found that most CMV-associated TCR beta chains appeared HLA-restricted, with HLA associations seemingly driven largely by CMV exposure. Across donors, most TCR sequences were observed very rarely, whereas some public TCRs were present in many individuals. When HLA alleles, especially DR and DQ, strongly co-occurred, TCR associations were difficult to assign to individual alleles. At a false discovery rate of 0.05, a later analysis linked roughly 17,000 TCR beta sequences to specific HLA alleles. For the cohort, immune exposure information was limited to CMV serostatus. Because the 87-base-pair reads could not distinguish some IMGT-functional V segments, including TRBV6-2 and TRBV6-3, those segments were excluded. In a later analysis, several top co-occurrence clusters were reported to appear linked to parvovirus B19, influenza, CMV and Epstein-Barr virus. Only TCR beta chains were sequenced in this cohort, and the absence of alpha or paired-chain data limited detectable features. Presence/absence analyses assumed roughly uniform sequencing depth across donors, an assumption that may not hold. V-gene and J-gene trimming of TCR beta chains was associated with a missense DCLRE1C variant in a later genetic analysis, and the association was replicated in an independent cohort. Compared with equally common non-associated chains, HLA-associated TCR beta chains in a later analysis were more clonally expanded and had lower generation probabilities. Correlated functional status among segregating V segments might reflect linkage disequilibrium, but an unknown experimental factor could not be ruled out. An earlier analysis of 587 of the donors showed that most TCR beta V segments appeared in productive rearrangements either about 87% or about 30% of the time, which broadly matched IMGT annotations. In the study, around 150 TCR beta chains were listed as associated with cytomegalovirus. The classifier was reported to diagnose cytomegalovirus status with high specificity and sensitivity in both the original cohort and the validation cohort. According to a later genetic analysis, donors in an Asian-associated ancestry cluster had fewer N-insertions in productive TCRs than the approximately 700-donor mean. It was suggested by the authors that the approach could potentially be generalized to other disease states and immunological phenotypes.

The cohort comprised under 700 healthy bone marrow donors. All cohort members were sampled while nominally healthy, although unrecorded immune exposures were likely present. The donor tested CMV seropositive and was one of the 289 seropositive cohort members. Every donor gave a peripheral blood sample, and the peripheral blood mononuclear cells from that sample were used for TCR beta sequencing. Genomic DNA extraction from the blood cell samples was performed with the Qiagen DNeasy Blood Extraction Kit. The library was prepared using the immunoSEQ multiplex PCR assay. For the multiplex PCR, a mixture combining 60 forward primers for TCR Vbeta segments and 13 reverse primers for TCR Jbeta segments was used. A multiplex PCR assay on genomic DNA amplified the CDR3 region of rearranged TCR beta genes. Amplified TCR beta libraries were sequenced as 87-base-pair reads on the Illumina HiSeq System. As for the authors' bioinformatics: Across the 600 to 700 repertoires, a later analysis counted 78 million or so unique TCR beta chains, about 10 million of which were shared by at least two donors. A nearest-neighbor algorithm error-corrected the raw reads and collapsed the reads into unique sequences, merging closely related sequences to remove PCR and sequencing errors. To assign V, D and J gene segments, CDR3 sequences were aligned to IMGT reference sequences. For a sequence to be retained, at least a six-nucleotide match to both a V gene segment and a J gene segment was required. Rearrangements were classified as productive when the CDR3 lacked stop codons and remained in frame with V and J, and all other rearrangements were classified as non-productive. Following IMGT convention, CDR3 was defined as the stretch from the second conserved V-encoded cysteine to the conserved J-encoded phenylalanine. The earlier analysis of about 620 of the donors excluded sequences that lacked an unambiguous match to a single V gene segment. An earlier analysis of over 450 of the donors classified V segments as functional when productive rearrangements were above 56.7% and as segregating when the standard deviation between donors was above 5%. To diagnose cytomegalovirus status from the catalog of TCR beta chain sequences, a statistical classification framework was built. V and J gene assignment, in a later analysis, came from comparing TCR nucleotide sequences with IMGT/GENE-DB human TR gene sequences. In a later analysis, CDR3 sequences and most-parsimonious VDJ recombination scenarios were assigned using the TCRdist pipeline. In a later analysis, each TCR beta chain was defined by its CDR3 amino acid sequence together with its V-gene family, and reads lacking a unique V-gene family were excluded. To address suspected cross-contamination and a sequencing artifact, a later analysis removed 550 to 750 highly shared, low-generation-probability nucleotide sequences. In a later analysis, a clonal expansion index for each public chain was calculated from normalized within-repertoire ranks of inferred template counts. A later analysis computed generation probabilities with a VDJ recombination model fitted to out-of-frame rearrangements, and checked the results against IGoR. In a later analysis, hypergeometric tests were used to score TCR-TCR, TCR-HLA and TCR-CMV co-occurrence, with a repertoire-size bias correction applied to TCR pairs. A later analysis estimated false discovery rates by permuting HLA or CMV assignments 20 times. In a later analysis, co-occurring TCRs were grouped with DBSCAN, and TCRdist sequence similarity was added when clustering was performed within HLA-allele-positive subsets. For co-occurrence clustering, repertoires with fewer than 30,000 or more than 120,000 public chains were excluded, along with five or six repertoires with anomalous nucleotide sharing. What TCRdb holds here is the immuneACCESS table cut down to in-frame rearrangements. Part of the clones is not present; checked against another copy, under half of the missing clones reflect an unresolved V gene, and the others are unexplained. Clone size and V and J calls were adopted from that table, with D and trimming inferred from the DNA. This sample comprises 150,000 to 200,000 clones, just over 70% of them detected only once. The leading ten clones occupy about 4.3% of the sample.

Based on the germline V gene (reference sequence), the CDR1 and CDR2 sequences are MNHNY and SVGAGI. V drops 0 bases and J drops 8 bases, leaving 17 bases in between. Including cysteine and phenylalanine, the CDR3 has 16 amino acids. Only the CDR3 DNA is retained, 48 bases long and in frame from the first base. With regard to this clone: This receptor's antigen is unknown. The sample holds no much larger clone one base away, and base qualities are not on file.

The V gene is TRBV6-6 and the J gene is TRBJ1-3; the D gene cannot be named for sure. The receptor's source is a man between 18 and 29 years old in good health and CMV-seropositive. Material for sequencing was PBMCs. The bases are TGTGCCAGCAGTTACTCGACCGGGGAGTTAGTTGACACCATATATTTT. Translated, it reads CASSYSTGELVDTIYF.